This T cell receptor beta chain stems from a study of cytomegalovirus exposure and HLA in healthy donors. Study outcomes and limitations: Later analysis placed DRB1 highest and HLA-C lowest in TCR association rates, which differed by HLA locus. In a later analysis, a genetic analysis reported fewer productive-TCR N-insertions in an Asian-associated ancestry cluster than the cohort average.

60 Vbeta and 13 Jbeta primers were used in PCR. Per the study methods: Roughly 12 million shared chains were among about 80 million unique TCR beta chains counted in a later analysis. Data came from immunoSEQ multiplex PCR; TCRdb stores just in-frame clones and leaves some out. D and trimming were read from the DNA, whereas the V and J calls and clone size are those reported in that table. The table lists about 110,000 clones, about four fifths of them singletons. In the case of this clone: As yet, its antigen is unknown.

After removal of 7 bases from V and 1 base from J, the junction contained 6 bases not matched to a gene. The length of the CDR3 is 15 residues. The germline gives CDR1 MNHNS, CDR2 SASEGT. The donors gave bone marrow, and they were healthy. The chain combines TRBV6-1 with TRBJ2-1, with TRBD1 identical over 8 bases. Material for sequencing was PBMCs. This sequence originates from a man under 40 in good health and CMV-seropositive. The CDR3 protein is CASMQGAVSYNEQFF. The CDR3 nucleotides read TGTGCCAGCATGCAGGGGGCTGTATCCTACAATGAGCAGTTCTTC.